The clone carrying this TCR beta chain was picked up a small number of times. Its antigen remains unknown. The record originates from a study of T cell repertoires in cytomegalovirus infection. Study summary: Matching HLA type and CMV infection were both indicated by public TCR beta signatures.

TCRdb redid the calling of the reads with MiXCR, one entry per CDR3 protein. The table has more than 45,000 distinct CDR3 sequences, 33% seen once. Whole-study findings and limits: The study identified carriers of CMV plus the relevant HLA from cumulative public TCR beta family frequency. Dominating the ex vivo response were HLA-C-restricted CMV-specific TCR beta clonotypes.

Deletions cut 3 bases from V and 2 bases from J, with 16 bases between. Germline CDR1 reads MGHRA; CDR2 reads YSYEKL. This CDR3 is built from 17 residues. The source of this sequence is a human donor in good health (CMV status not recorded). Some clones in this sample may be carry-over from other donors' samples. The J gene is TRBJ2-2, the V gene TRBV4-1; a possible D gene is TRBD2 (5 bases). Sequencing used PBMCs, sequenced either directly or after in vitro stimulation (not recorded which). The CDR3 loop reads CASSHTVSGPNTGELFF. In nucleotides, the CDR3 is TGCGCCAGCAGCCACACCGTGAGCGGTCCAAACACCGGGGAGCTGTTTTTT.